The rows below give T cell receptor beta chains drawn from one sample of a study of blood T cell repertoires in COVID-19. The protocol was immunoSEQ multiplex PCR, while the TCRdb copy is restricted to in-frame clones and leaves out a portion. The sample shows some 460,000 clones, around 90% of them seen only once. The sequenced sample consisted of PBMCs or T cells enriched from blood (not recorded which). The origin of the receptors is a woman aged 18-30 years who had recovered from COVID-19. Both conserved end residues are part of each CDR3. Each record gives: clone size, V gene, D gene, J gene, CDR3 protein, CDR3 DNA. D genes are given only for firm matches. Clone size is stated in some rows and not others, as once, few, many or a class when expanded.

clone size: NA; V gene: TRBV12-3/TRBV12-4; D gene: TRBD1; J gene: TRBJ1-2; CDR3 protein: CASSFGQGDGYTF; CDR3 DNA: TGTGCCAGCAGTTTTGGACAGGGCGACGGCTACACCTTC
clone size: NA; V gene: TRBV19; D gene: NA; J gene: TRBJ1-5; CDR3 protein: CASSIISGINQPQHF; CDR3 DNA: TGTGCCAGTAGTATCATCTCGGGGATAAATCAGCCCCAGCATTTT
clone size: NA; V gene: TRBV12-5; D gene: TRBD1; J gene: TRBJ1-5; CDR3 protein: CASGTAGTGVRPQHF; CDR3 DNA: TGTGCTAGTGGTACCGCCGGGACAGGAGTACGGCCCCAGCATTTT
clone size: NA; V gene: TRBV4-1; D gene: NA; J gene: TRBJ1-6; CDR3 protein: CASSQDSAPGNSPLHF; CDR3 DNA: TGCGCCAGCAGCCAAGATTCTGCCCCGGGGAATTCACCCCTCCACTTT
clone size: NA; V gene: TRBV6-5; D gene: NA; J gene: TRBJ1-3; CDR3 protein: CASKDSYSGNTIYF; CDR3 DNA: TGTGCCAGCAAGGACAGCTACTCTGGAAACACCATATATTTT
clone size: NA; V gene: TRBV12-3/TRBV12-4; D gene: NA; J gene: TRBJ2-3; CDR3 protein: CATRPGSADTQYF; CDR3 DNA: TGTGCCACCCGCCCGGGGAGTGCAGATACGCAGTATTTT
clone size: NA; V gene: TRBV7-9; D gene: NA; J gene: TRBJ2-5; CDR3 protein: CASSSVSSIQETQYF; CDR3 DNA: TGTGCCAGCAGCTCAGTTTCTAGCATTCAAGAGACCCAGTACTTC
clone size: NA; V gene: TRBV27; D gene: NA; J gene: TRBJ2-1; CDR3 protein: CASSLFGSGGPYNEQFF; CDR3 DNA: TGTGCCAGCAGTTTATTTGGCTCGGGGGGCCCCTACAATGAGCAGTTCTTC
clone size: few; V gene: TRBV4-1; D gene: NA; J gene: TRBJ1-2; CDR3 protein: CASSLPGSGAYGYTF; CDR3 DNA: TGCGCCAGCAGCCTACCTGGATCGGGAGCATATGGCTACACCTTC
clone size: NA; V gene: TRBV7-2; D gene: TRBD1; J gene: TRBJ1-5; CDR3 protein: CASSYRTGDQPQHF; CDR3 DNA: TGTGCCAGCAGTTATCGGACAGGAGATCAGCCCCAGCATTTT
clone size: NA; V gene: TRBV19; D gene: NA; J gene: TRBJ1-1; CDR3 protein: CASGGGKTEAFF; CDR3 DNA: TGTGCCAGCGGGGGGGGGAAGACTGAAGCTTTCTTT
clone size: NA; V gene: TRBV7-2; D gene: NA; J gene: TRBJ2-7; CDR3 protein: CASSPRGFDPVYEQYF; CDR3 DNA: TGTGCCAGCAGCCCCCGCGGCTTTGACCCTGTCTACGAGCAGTACTTC
clone size: NA; V gene: TRBV7-2; D gene: NA; J gene: TRBJ2-1; CDR3 protein: CASSLEGSAYNEQFF; CDR3 DNA: TGTGCCAGCAGCTTAGAGGGTAGCGCCTACAATGAGCAGTTCTTC
clone size: NA; V gene: TRBV5-6; D gene: NA; J gene: TRBJ2-7; CDR3 protein: CASSLDHLVREITGEQYF; CDR3 DNA: TGTGCCAGCAGCTTGGACCATCTGGTCCGGGAAATAACGGGAGAGCAGTACTTC
clone size: NA; V gene: TRBV30; D gene: NA; J gene: TRBJ1-3; CDR3 protein: CAWSVQTGFLSGNTIYF; CDR3 DNA: TGTGCCTGGAGTGTACAAACAGGCTTTCTCTCTGGAAACACCATATATTTT
clone size: NA; V gene: TRBV25-1; D gene: TRBD1; J gene: TRBJ2-3; CDR3 protein: CASTDLNPGQGTDTQYF; CDR3 DNA: TGTGCCAGCACTGACCTTAATCCGGGACAGGGCACAGATACGCAGTATTTT
clone size: NA; V gene: TRBV5-1; D gene: NA; J gene: TRBJ2-2; CDR3 protein: CASSLDGHVTGELFF; CDR3 DNA: TGCGCCAGCAGCTTGGATGGCCACGTTACCGGGGAGCTGTTTTTT
clone size: few; V gene: TRBV18; D gene: NA; J gene: TRBJ1-1; CDR3 protein: CASSPSGGPEAFF; CDR3 DNA: TGTGCCAGCTCACCATCTGGTGGGCCTGAAGCTTTCTTT
clone size: many; V gene: TRBV19; D gene: TRBD1; J gene: TRBJ2-7; CDR3 protein: CASSITQGEASYEQYF; CDR3 DNA: TGTGCCAGTAGTATAACACAGGGGGAGGCCTCCTACGAGCAGTACTTC
clone size: NA; V gene: TRBV30; D gene: TRBD1; J gene: TRBJ1-1; CDR3 protein: CAWSRSSGTGQFHTEAFF; CDR3 DNA: TGTGCCTGGAGTCGGTCGTCTGGGACAGGGCAGTTTCACACTGAAGCTTTCTTT
clone size: NA; V gene: TRBV10-3; D gene: NA; J gene: TRBJ2-7; CDR3 protein: CAISESVSGSGPVF; CDR3 DNA: TGTGCCATCAGTGAGTCGGTAAGTGGGAGCGGACCAGTCTTC
clone size: NA; V gene: TRBV9; D gene: TRBD2; J gene: TRBJ2-4; CDR3 protein: CASSAGVGENIQYF; CDR3 DNA: TGTGCCAGCAGTGCGGGAGTCGGAGAAAACATTCAGTACTTC
clone size: few; V gene: TRBV2; D gene: TRBD1; J gene: TRBJ2-7; CDR3 protein: CASSVSGTGGYEQYF; CDR3 DNA: TGTGCCAGCAGTGTATCCGGGACAGGGGGTTACGAGCAGTACTTC
clone size: NA; V gene: TRBV5-1; D gene: TRBD2; J gene: TRBJ2-7; CDR3 protein: CASSFSGLGSSWDEQYF; CDR3 DNA: TGCGCCAGCAGCTTTTCCGGACTAGGATCCTCTTGGGACGAGCAGTACTTC
clone size: NA; V gene: TRBV2; D gene: NA; J gene: TRBJ2-7; CDR3 protein: CASGAAPDVYEQYF; CDR3 DNA: TGTGCCAGCGGGGCCGCCCCAGATGTTTACGAGCAGTACTTC
clone size: NA; V gene: TRBV5-4; D gene: TRBD1; J gene: TRBJ2-6; CDR3 protein: CASSRGQGAVGANVLTF; CDR3 DNA: TGTGCCAGCAGCAGGGGACAGGGAGCTGTTGGGGCCAACGTCCTGACTTTC
clone size: once; V gene: TRBV5-4; D gene: NA; J gene: TRBJ1-2; CDR3 protein: CASSLGRLRGFYGYTF; CDR3 DNA: TGTGCCAGCAGCTTGGGGAGGTTGCGGGGCTTCTATGGCTACACCTTC
clone size: NA; V gene: TRBV14; D gene: NA; J gene: TRBJ2-5; CDR3 protein: CASSHSYFQETQYF; CDR3 DNA: TGTGCCAGCAGCCATTCGTATTTCCAAGAGACCCAGTACTTC
clone size: NA; V gene: TRBV6-5; D gene: TRBD1; J gene: TRBJ1-4; CDR3 protein: CASSYKTGQGGEKLFF; CDR3 DNA: TGTGCCAGCAGTTATAAGACGGGGCAGGGGGGTGAAAAACTGTTTTTT
clone size: NA; V gene: TRBV5-6; D gene: TRBD2; J gene: TRBJ2-1; CDR3 protein: CASSPGGTALYNEQFF; CDR3 DNA: TGTGCCAGCAGCCCGGGAGGGACCGCCTTGTACAATGAGCAGTTCTTC
clone size: NA; V gene: TRBV28; D gene: NA; J gene: TRBJ1-5; CDR3 protein: CASSPGGHPSNQPQHF; CDR3 DNA: TGTGCCAGCAGTCCCGGGGGGCACCCTAGCAATCAGCCCCAGCATTTT